This section outlines one T cell receptor beta chain sequence together with its context. PCR used 60 Vbeta primers and 13 Jbeta primers. Here immunoSEQ multiplex PCR was the method, and the copy in TCRdb shows in-frame clones only, minus some. The sample includes under 250,000 clones, less than 85% of them seen just once. The length of the CDR3 is 18 residues. Germline CDR1 is SGDLS and CDR2 is YYNGEE. V gave up 0 bases and J gave up 3 bases, with 19 bases separating them. The data belong to a study of cytomegalovirus exposure and HLA in healthy donors. The V call is TRBV9, the J call TRBJ2-1, with D possibly TRBD2 on 6 matching bases. Sequencing input: PBMCs. The source of this sequence is a young man in good health and CMV-seronegative. The CDR3: CASSVALLGGDNYNEQFF. Written as DNA, the CDR3 is TGTGCCAGCAGCGTAGCTCTGTTGGGGGGAGACAACTACAATGAGCAGTTCTTC.